Given below is one T cell receptor (beta chain) in context. The CDR3 runs 16 residues. Germline CDR1 is SGHRS and CDR2 is YFSETQ. Trimming shortened V by 0 bases and J by 4 bases, and 16 bases separated the two germline ends. This sample was included in a study of blood T cell repertoires in COVID-19. Study as a whole: PBMCs, B-cell-depleted T cells, or T cells were the source of the cDNA or gDNA that made up the material.

Data came from immunoSEQ multiplex PCR; TCRdb stores just in-frame clones and leaves some out. The sample lists about 400,000 clones, around nine tenths seen once, with roughly 3.1% in the top ten. Input material: peripheral blood. The receptor was isolated from a human donor in a cohort sampled during active COVID-19. J is TRBJ1-1 and V is TRBV5-1; weak D call: TRBD1 (6 bases). CDR3 protein: CASSLDQGLDVTEAFF. The DNA of the CDR3 is TGCGCCAGCAGCTTGGATCAGGGGCTGGATGTCACTGAAGCTTTCTTT. Full variable domain (remainder filled in from reference TRBV5-1 and TRBJ1-1): KAGVTQTPRYLIKTRGQQVTLSCSPISGHRSVSWYQQTPGQGLQFLFEYFSETQRNKGNFPGRFSGRQFSNSRSEMNVSTLELGDSALYLCASSLDQGLDVTEAFFGQGTRLTVV.